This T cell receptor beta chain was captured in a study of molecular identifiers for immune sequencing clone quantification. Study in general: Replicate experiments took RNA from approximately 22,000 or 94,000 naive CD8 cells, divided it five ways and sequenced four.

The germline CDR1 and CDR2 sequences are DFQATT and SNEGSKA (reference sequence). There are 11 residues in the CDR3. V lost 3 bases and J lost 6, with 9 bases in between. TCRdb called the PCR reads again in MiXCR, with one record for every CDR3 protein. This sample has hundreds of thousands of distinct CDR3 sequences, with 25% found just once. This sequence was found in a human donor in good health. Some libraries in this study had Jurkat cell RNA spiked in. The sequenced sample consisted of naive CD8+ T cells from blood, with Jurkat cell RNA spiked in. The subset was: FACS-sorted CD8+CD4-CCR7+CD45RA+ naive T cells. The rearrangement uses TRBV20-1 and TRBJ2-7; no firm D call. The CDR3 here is CSASLVTEQYF. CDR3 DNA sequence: TGCAGTGCTAGTTTGGTCACCGAGCAGTACTTC.